Below, 30 T cell receptor beta chains from the same sample are listed, as sequenced in a study of T-cell reconstitution after alpha-beta-depleted transplantation in children. Unique molecular identifiers were used to barcode this TCRbeta library. Each CDR3 protein is one row after TCRdb ran MiXCR on the PCR reads. The sample has 75,000 to 100,000 distinct CDR3 sequences, more than 7% seen once. Sample: PBMCs from the stem cell graft donor, taken from the stem cell graft. The receptors stem from a human donor who donated a stem cell graft to a child with congenital amegakaryocytic thrombocytopenia.

This clonotype was recorded many times. The rearrangement uses TRBV6-5 and TRBJ2-1; perhaps TRBD2 as D (5 bases). The germline V gene has CDR1 MNHEY and CDR2 SVGAGI. V was cut by 4 bases and J by 9 bases, with 19 bases left in between. This CDR3 spans 15 amino acids. CDR3 coding DNA: TGTGCCAGCAGTTCAGCGGAGCACGCTCCTGCTGAGCAGTTCTTC. This codes for CASSSAEHAPAEQFF.

This clonotype has at least ten counts. The chain couples TRBV12-3 or TRBV12-4 to TRBJ2-7; 11 bases match TRBD2. The CDR3 is made up of 14 amino acids. Losses at the gene ends were 8 bases for V and 1 base for J; bases not matched to a gene: 4. The CDR3 reads CASALAGGSYEQYF. The CDR3 DNA reads TGTGCCAGCGCGCTAGCGGGAGGATCCTACGAGCAGTACTTC.

The sample holds many counts of this clonotype. The chain carries TRBV7-9 and TRBJ2-7; weak D call: TRBD2 (6 bases). CDR1 and CDR2 (germline): SEHNR, FQNEAQ (reference sequence). Trimming cost V 6 bases and J 0 bases, with 12 bases left between them. The CDR3 length is 14 residues. The DNA of the CDR3 is TGTGCCAGCAGTAGCGGAGGAATCTCCTACGAGCAGTACTTC. Its translation is CASSSGGISYEQYF.

Concerning this clonotype itself: A read error is possible here, since a much larger clone lies one base away. V gene TRBV4-2 combines with J gene TRBJ1-2; D is unresolved. Germline CDR1 LGHNA, CDR2 YNFKEQ. The CDR3 sequence is 14 residues long. V gave up 6 bases and J gave up 4 bases, with 15 bases separating them. The CDR3 spells CASRPFLGSYGYTF. The DNA for the CDR3 is TGTGCCAGCAGACCCTTTCTTGGCTCCTATGGCTACACCTTC.

This clonotype appeared many times. V usage is TRBV5-1 and J usage is TRBJ1-6; D may be TRBD1 (6 bases). The CDR3 consists of 13 residues. V dropped 4 bases and J dropped 10 bases, with 12 bases sitting between them. Germline-derived CDR1 and CDR2 are SGHRS and YFSETQ. The CDR3 coding sequence is TGCGCCAGCAGCCTGAACAGGGCCTCACCCCTCCACTTT. Encoded protein: CASSLNRASPLHF. The whole variable domain, filled in from reference TRBV5-1 and TRBJ1-6, reads KAGVTQTPRYLIKTRGQQVTLSCSPISGHRSVSWYQQTPGQGLQFLFEYFSETQRNKGNFPGRFSGRQFSNSRSEMNVSTLELGDSALYLCASSLNRASPLHFGNGTRLTVT.

Here the CDR3 reads CASSPTSGSSYEQYF. In nucleotides, the CDR3 is TGTGCCAGCAGCCCGACTAGCGGGAGCTCCTACGAGCAGTACTTC. This chain connects TRBV7-2 to TRBJ2-7; 12 bases line up with TRBD2. V was pared by 5 bases and J by 0 bases, with 2 bases of the junction left unmatched. Germline-derived CDR1 and CDR2 are SGHTA and FQGNSA. This CDR3 region has 15 residues.

This clonotype was counted many times. The genes are TRBV12-3 or TRBV12-4 and TRBJ2-7, with 10 bases fitting TRBD1. Unmatched junction bases numbered 6, after V lost 6 bases and J lost 1 base. The CDR3 totals 15 residues. CDR3 nucleotide sequence: TGTGCCAGCAGAACTCGGACAGGGGGTTCCTACGAGCAGTACTTC. Its protein is CASRTRTGGSYEQYF.

This clonotype has at least ten counts. This chain connects TRBV20-1 to TRBJ1-1; a possible D gene is TRBD1 (6 bases). V was shortened by 0 bases and J by 11 bases, with 16 bases between the two germline ends. The CDR3 is made up of 13 amino acids. Germline assignment: CDR1 DFQATT and CDR2 SNEGSKA (reference sequence). The CDR3: CSAREARGGWAFF. CDR3 in DNA: TGCAGTGCTAGAGAGGCGAGGGGGGGGTGGGCTTTCTTT.

This clonotype was counted ten times or more. V usage is TRBV20-1 and J usage is TRBJ1-1; D is possibly TRBD1 (6 bases). Germline loops: CDR1 DFQATT, CDR2 SNEGSKA (reference sequence). Trimming pared 4 bases from V and 4 bases from J, leaving 10 bases between. The CDR3 runs 12 residues. CDR3 residues: CSATQGTTEAFF. CDR3 nucleotide sequence: TGCAGTGCTACCCAGGGGACCACTGAAGCTTTCTTT.

This clonotype was recorded many times. The rearrangement uses TRBV5-1 and TRBJ2-5, with 10 nucleotides matching TRBD1. The CDR3 loop spans 14 amino acids. Germline V gives CDR1 SGHRS, CDR2 YFSETQ. Trimming cost V 4 bases and J 3 bases; bases outside gene matches: 3. The CDR3 DNA reads TGCGCCAGCAGCAGCGGGACAGGGGAAGAGACCCAGTACTTC. Amino acids: CASSSGTGEETQYF.

This clonotype occurred many times. This chain uses TRBV28 with TRBJ2-7; 9 bases align to TRBD2. Trimming took 4 bases from V and 6 from J; bases not matched to a gene: 10. The CDR3 is made up of 15 amino acids. Germline values: CDR1 MDHEN, CDR2 SYDVKM. This CDR3 is CASSSSSGAPLEQYF. The CDR3 DNA sequence: TGTGCCAGCAGTTCTTCTAGCGGGGCACCCCTCGAGCAGTACTTC.

Concerning this clonotype itself: A much larger clone lies a single base off, so this may be a read error. The J gene is TRBJ1-2, the V gene TRBV27; D perhaps matches TRBD1 (6 bases). Germline V gene sequence: CDR1 MNHEY, CDR2 SMNVEV (reference sequence). CDR3 length: 16 residues. The CDR3 DNA follows: TGTGCCAGCAGTTTTCAACGGGACACCATAAACTATGGCTACCCCTTC. Its protein product is CASSFQRDTINYGYPF.

This clonotype was seen repeatedly, ten times or more. The chain links TRBV7-9 to TRBJ1-1; the D gene is possibly TRBD1 (6 bases). Germline-derived CDR1 and CDR2 are SEHNR and FQNEAQ (reference sequence). CDR3 length: 13 amino acids. Trimming shortened V by 5 bases and J by 4 bases, and 11 bases separated the two germline ends. DNA for the CDR3: TGTGCCAGCAGCCAAGAAGGGGGCACTGAAGCTTTCTTT. Its translation: CASSQEGGTEAFF.

There are many counts of this clonotype. This rearrangement joins TRBV7-9 to TRBJ1-4, with 12 bases that match TRBD1. The length of the CDR3 is 16 residues. Trimming cost V 5 bases and J 6 bases; bases outside gene matches: 7. Germline CDR1 is SEHNR and CDR2 is FQNEAQ (reference sequence). In DNA, the CDR3 is TGTGCCAGCAGCCCGGGGGACAGGGGGCATCATGAAAAACTGTTTTTT. Amino acids: CASSPGDRGHHEKLFF.

The sample holds many counts of this clonotype. In DNA form, the CDR3 reads TGTGCCAGCAGTCCGGGGACAGTTGAAGCTTTCTTT. It translates to CASSPGTVEAFF. This rearrangement joins TRBV27 to TRBJ1-1, with 7 bases aligning to TRBD1. Germline values: CDR1 MNHEY, CDR2 SMNVEV (reference sequence). The CDR3 spans 12 residues. V lost 5 bases, J lost 7 bases, and 4 bases stayed unmatched.

This clonotype has a count of ten or more. The gene calls are TRBV11-2 and TRBJ1-1; D might be TRBD1 (5 bases). The V end lost 3 bases, the J end lost 4 bases, and 15 bases lay between the germline ends. CDR3 size: 15 residues. Germline CDR1 and CDR2: SGHAT and FQNNGV. This CDR3 is CASSFLRDGGTEAFF. CDR3 coding DNA: TGTGCCAGCAGCTTCCTCAGGGACGGGGGCACTGAAGCTTTCTTT. Full variable domain (remainder filled in from reference TRBV11-2 and TRBJ1-1): EAGVAQSPRYKIIEKRQSVAFWCNPISGHATLYWYQQILGQGPKLLIQFQNNGVVDDSQLPKDRFSAERLKGVDSTLKIQPAKLEDSAVYLCASSFLRDGGTEAFFGQGTRLTVV.

The chain has TRBV12-3 or TRBV12-4 and TRBJ2-7; 7 positions agree with TRBD2. Trimming cost V 4 bases and J 4 bases; bases outside gene matches: 16. The CDR3 loop spans 17 amino acids. CDR3 DNA: TGTGCCAGCAGTTCGGGTCGATGGGAGGGCTCCCAATACGAGCAGTACTTC. It translates to CASSSGRWEGSQYEQYF.

This clonotype showed up many times. The genes are TRBV4-3 and TRBJ2-7, with a tentative D call TRBD2 (5 bases). The CDR3 totals 14 residues. In germline, CDR1 is LGHNA, CDR2 YSLEER. V gave up 4 bases and J gave up 7 bases, with 17 bases separating them. Here the CDR3 DNA reads TGCGCCAGCAGCCGGGATCTGGGAGATCGGGAGCAGTACTTC. Translating gives CASSRDLGDREQYF.

This clonotype was seen repeatedly, ten times or more. The chain couples TRBV20-1 to TRBJ1-6; 7 nucleotides match TRBD1. The length of the CDR3 is 15 residues. Germline V CDR1 and CDR2: DFQATT, SNEGSKA (reference sequence). V shed 6 bases, J shed 7 bases, and the junction held 12 bases outside the gene matches. CDR3 in amino acids: CSASKNDRENSPLHF. CDR3 in DNA: TGCAGTGCCTCCAAGAACGACAGGGAAAATTCACCCCTCCACTTT.

This clonotype was seen at least ten times. This chain connects TRBV28 to TRBJ2-1, with TRBD2 as a possible D gene (6 bases). CDR3 length equals 13 residues. The germline V gene has CDR1 MDHEN and CDR2 SYDVKM. Trimming took off 4 bases at V and 5 bases at J, with 9 bases between the two ends. The CDR3 sequence is CASSSGLHNEQFF. The CDR3 region has the DNA TGTGCCAGCAGTTCGGGACTGCACAATGAGCAGTTCTTC.

This clonotype was picked up many times. This chain uses TRBV4-3 with TRBJ1-1, with D tentatively TRBD1 (5 bases). The CDR3 contains 16 residues. CDR1 and CDR2 from the germline V gene are LGHNA and YSLEER. The V end lost 0 bases, the J end lost 0 bases, and 11 bases lay between the germline ends. The CDR3 region is CASSQDGGTMNTEAFF. The CDR3 DNA sequence: TGCGCCAGCAGCCAAGATGGAGGGACCATGAACACTGAAGCTTTCTTT.

This clonotype has ten or more counts. V and J are TRBV12-3 or TRBV12-4 and TRBJ1-3; maybe TRBD1 (5 bases). There are 17 residues in the CDR3. V was shortened by 6 bases and J by 0 bases, with 18 bases between the two germline ends. The CDR3 nucleotides are TGTGCCAGCAGATCGCAGACAGCTGAATTCTCTGGAAACACCATATATTTT. Protein sequence: CASRSQTAEFSGNTIYF.

The sample holds many counts of this clonotype. The rearrangement joins TRBV25-1 to TRBJ2-3; D unresolved. CDR3 size: 11 residues. CDR1 and CDR2 from the germline V gene are MGHDK and SYGVNS. Trimming took off 3 bases at V and 2 bases at J, with 0 bases between the two ends. CDR3 in amino acids: CASSDTDTQYF. CDR3 sequence (DNA): TGTGCCAGCAGTGACACAGATACGCAGTATTTT.

The table lists this clonotype with a few counts. This chain uses TRBV28 with TRBJ2-3; TRBD2 matches 13 bases. V lost 6 bases, J lost 8 bases, and 11 bases stayed unmatched. Germline CDR1 and CDR2: MDHEN and SYDVKM. The CDR3 has 16 residues. The CDR3 DNA sequence: TGTGCCAGCAGCCTTACTAGCGGGGGGGCCGGAGGTACGCAGTATTTT. Its protein product is CASSLTSGGAGGTQYF.

This clonotype was recorded at least ten times. The chain combines TRBV12-3 or TRBV12-4 with TRBJ1-1; maybe TRBD1 (5 bases). Trimming pared 2 bases from V and 4 bases from J, leaving 14 bases between. CDR3 length: 15 residues. The CDR3 spells CASSLSGAGSTEAFF. CDR3 nucleotide sequence: TGTGCCAGCAGTTTAAGCGGGGCAGGGAGCACTGAAGCTTTCTTT.

This chain joins TRBV27 and TRBJ1-5; TRBD1 matches at 7 bases. Trimming took 4 bases from V and 0 from J; bases not matched to a gene: 9. The CDR3 is made up of 17 amino acids. From germline, CDR1 is MNHEY and CDR2 SMNVEV (reference sequence). The CDR3 sequence is CASSSRQGGYSNQPQHF. CDR3 nucleotides: TGTGCCAGCAGTTCCCGACAGGGCGGGTATAGCAATCAGCCCCAGCATTTT.

The sample holds many counts of this clonotype. The CDR3 nucleotides read TGTGCCAGCAGCCGCGCGGCAGGGACAAATGAGCAGTTCTTC. Its translation: CASSRAAGTNEQFF. V is TRBV7-9 and J is TRBJ2-1; perhaps TRBD1 as D (6 bases). CDR1 and CDR2 (germline): SEHNR, FQNEAQ (reference sequence). Trimming removed 5 bases from V and 7 bases from J, with 15 bases in between. This CDR3 has 14 residues.

This clonotype was recorded many times. A read error may produce the germline difference seen at one junction end. This chain connects TRBV6-1 to TRBJ2-1; D gene uncertain. This CDR3 contains 15 residues. Germline values: CDR1 MNHNS, CDR2 SASEGT. CDR3 in DNA: TGTGCCAGCAGGGAAGCCGGAGCAAGGTACAATGAGCAGTTCTTC. Its protein is CASREAGARYNEQFF.

This clonotype was seen ten or more times. V and J are TRBV12-3 or TRBV12-4 and TRBJ2-3; D may be TRBD1 or TRBD2 (5 bases each). Between the trimmed V and J ends, which lost 5 bases and 6 bases, there was a span of 24 bases. The CDR3 covers 17 residues. The CDR3: CASSPRDPVPSGDTQYF. The CDR3, as DNA: TGTGCCAGCAGTCCCCGGGACCCTGTCCCTTCAGGGGATACGCAGTATTTT.

In its sample, this clonotype was seen many times. The V gene is TRBV4-3, the J gene TRBJ1-2; the D is unclear. Looked up from germline, CDR1 is LGHNA and CDR2 is YSLEER. V was shortened by 1 base and J by 0 bases, with 9 bases between the two germline ends. The CDR3 is made up of 15 amino acids. The CDR3 region has the DNA TGCGCCAGCAGCCAAGGGACGGCTGCTAACTATGGCTACACCTTC. This sequence encodes CASSQGTAANYGYTF.